Each of the 4 T cell receptor beta chains below was sequenced from the same sample in a study of T cell responses to AZD1222 COVID-19 vaccine. The table came from immunoSEQ multiplex PCR; TCRdb's copy has only in-frame clones and leaves some out. The table has around 97,000 clones, 91% seen once. The sample here was peripheral blood, taken on day 0 of AZD1222 vaccination. The origin of the receptors is an adult in good health.

This chain connects TRBV7-6 to TRBJ1-1; 7 nucleotides agree with TRBD1. Trimming cost V 0 bases and J 8 bases; bases outside gene matches: 0. The CDR3 sequence is 12 residues long. CDR1 is SGHVS, CDR2 FNYEAQ, per germline. Here the CDR3 reads CASSLATGEAFF. The CDR3 coding sequence is TGTGCCAGCAGCTTAGCGACAGGGGAAGCTTTCTTT.

The rearrangement uses TRBV9 and TRBJ1-6; weak D call: TRBD1 (6 bases). The germline CDR1 and CDR2 sequences are SGDLS and YYNGEE. The CDR3 sequence is 15 residues long. V lost 4 bases and J lost 8, with 16 bases in between. The CDR3 protein is CASSPDPEGDSPLHF. CDR3 sequence (DNA): TGTGCCAGCAGCCCGGACCCGGAGGGGGATTCACCCCTCCACTTT. The whole variable domain, remainder taken from reference TRBV9 and TRBJ1-6, is DSGVTQTPKHLITATGQRVTLRCSPRSGDLSVYWYQQSLDQGLQFLIQYYNGEERAKGNILERFSAQQFPDLHSELNLSSLELGDSALYFCASSPDPEGDSPLHFGNGTRLTVT.

This sequence joins TRBV7-3 and TRBJ2-1; TRBD2 aligns across 7 bases. Germline lookup yields CDR1 SGHTA and CDR2 FQGTGA. Unmatched junction bases numbered 11, after V lost 6 bases and J lost 3 bases. The CDR3 is 16 residues long. For the CDR3, the DNA is TGTGCCAGCAGTCATTCGGGGGGACTCTACTACAATGAGCAGTTCTTC. It translates to CASSHSGGLYYNEQFF.

The chain employs TRBV12-3 or TRBV12-4 and TRBJ2-1; D is uncertain. V was trimmed by 10 bases and J by 6 bases, leaving 7 bases between them. The CDR3 has 10 residues. CDR3 coding DNA: TGTGCCACCAACCCCAATGAGCAGTTCTTC. This codes for CATNPNEQFF.